This T cell receptor (beta chain) was recorded in a study of blood T cell repertoires in COVID-19. The data were produced by immunoSEQ multiplex PCR, yet TCRdb's version contains in-frame clones alone and is incomplete. The sample lists 300,000 to 450,000 clones, roughly 90% occurring once. CDR3 length: 15 amino acids. The J segment lost 7 bases and the V segment lost 3 bases, leaving 7 bases of the junction unmatched. The V gene's germline CDR1 is SGHRS and CDR2 YFSETQ. Participants were aged about 18 to 100 years from approximately 25 US areas. Cohort assignment relied on participant-reported clinical history.

The chain uses TRBV5-1 and TRBJ2-1; TRBD2 matches 10 bases. The TCR comes from a woman aged 25 to 39 who had been exposed to COVID-19. The sample consisted of PBMCs or T cells enriched from blood (not recorded which). DNA of the CDR3: TGCGCCAGCAGCTCAGCGGGAGGGTTCGCGAATGAGCAGTTCTTC. Residues: CASSSAGGFANEQFF.